Each of the 20 T cell receptor beta chains below was sequenced from the same sample in a study of blood T cell repertoires in COVID-19. TCRdb keeps only in-frame clones here, not all; method: immunoSEQ multiplex PCR. Seen here are about 480,000 clones, around 88% observed once, and the top ten hold roughly 12%. The sample taken for sequencing was peripheral blood. These receptor sequences come from a woman aged 45-60 years with COVID-19, enrolled during active disease.

The chain carries TRBV6-2 or TRBV6-3 and TRBJ2-3; 14 bases map to TRBD2. CDR1 and CDR2 from the germline V gene are MNHEY and SVGEGT. This CDR3 has 18 residues. V was clipped by 6 bases and J by 4 bases; unmatched bases: 12. As DNA, the CDR3 is TGTGCCAGCAGCCCTAGGGGACTAGCGGGGGCGCGGGCAGATACGCAGTATTTT. It specifies CASSPRGLAGARADTQYF.

The chain recombines TRBV2 with TRBJ1-5; unclear D gene. The CDR3 covers 15 residues. Trimming took 2 bases from V and 3 from J, leaving 11 bases between them. CDR1 SNHLY and CDR2 FYNNEI come from the germline V gene. The CDR3 nucleotides read TGTGCCAGCAGTGAATTGGGCACATTCAATCAGCCCCAGCATTTT. Protein product: CASSELGTFNQPQHF.

V is TRBV7-2 and J is TRBJ1-3, with D perhaps TRBD1 (5 bases). The CDR3 runs 17 residues. Deletions cut 5 bases from V and 4 bases from J, with 21 bases between. CDR1 SGHTA and CDR2 FQGNSA come from the germline V gene. The CDR3 nucleotides are TGTGCCAGCAGCCCGGGTAAAGCGCTTCACAGGGGAAACACCATATATTTT. Amino acids: CASSPGKALHRGNTIYF.

The chain is built from TRBV27 and TRBJ2-1; D may be TRBD2 (5 bases). The V gene lost 6 bases and the J gene lost 1 base, with 16 bases spanning the gap. There are 16 residues in the CDR3. Germline V gene lookup returns CDR1 MNHEY and CDR2 SMNVEV (reference sequence). The CDR3 sequence: CASSPPGSRSYNEQFF. CDR3 in DNA: TGTGCCAGCAGCCCCCCGGGGAGTCGTTCCTACAATGAGCAGTTCTTC.

The genes are TRBV6-5 and TRBJ1-5; D gene ambiguous. Trimming shortened V by 8 bases and J by 0 bases, and 11 bases separated the two germline ends. Germline values: CDR1 MNHEY, CDR2 SVGAGI. The CDR3 has 14 residues. The CDR3 protein is CASQNMASNQPQHF. The CDR3 coding sequence is TGTGCCAGCCAGAACATGGCTAGCAATCAGCCCCAGCATTTT.

The chain joins TRBV9 to TRBJ2-3, with TRBD1 identical over 9 bases. The CDR3 has 15 amino acids. CDR1 and CDR2 (germline): SGDLS, YYNGEE. The V and J ends lost 2 bases and 3 bases, in that order; junction bases with no gene match: 4. The CDR3 DNA follows: TGTGCCAGCAGCGTCGGGACAGGGAATACAGATACGCAGTATTTT. This codes for CASSVGTGNTDTQYF.

J is TRBJ2-1 and V is TRBV12-5; a possible D gene is TRBD2 (5 bases). The V gene's germline CDR1 is LGHNT and CDR2 FRNRAP. The CDR3 spans 14 residues. Trimming cost V 5 bases and J 3 bases, with 11 bases left between them. CDR3 bases: TGTGCTAGTGGTCCCGGCGGAGGCTACAATGAGCAGTTCTTC. It translates to CASGPGGGYNEQFF. Full variable domain (rest looked up from reference TRBV12-5 and TRBJ2-1): DARVTQTPRHKVTEMGQEVTMRCQPILGHNTVFWYRQTMMQGLELLAYFRNRAPLDDSGMPKDRFSAEMPDATLATLKIQPSEPRDSAVYFCASGPGGGYNEQFFGPGTRLTVL.

V gene TRBV3-1 (or the pseudogene TRBV3-2) combines with J gene TRBJ1-2; D call uncertain. Trimming left V 1 base short and J 7 bases short, with 10 bases between. Per the germline V gene, CDR1 is LGHDT and CDR2 is YNNKEL (reference sequence). The CDR3 length is 13 residues. CDR3 coding DNA: TGTGCCAGCAGCCAAGGAAGGAGGGCTGGCTACACCTTC. It encodes CASSQGRRAGYTF.

The chain uses TRBV25-1 and TRBJ1-2, with D possibly TRBD1 on 5 matching bases. The germline CDR1 and CDR2 sequences are MGHDK and SYGVNS. This CDR3 has 11 residues. V was trimmed by 4 bases and J by 8 bases, leaving 8 bases between them. The CDR3 bases are TGTGCCAGCAGTGGGGGGGAAGGCTACACCTTC. This codes for CASSGGEGYTF.

The chain is built from TRBV7-9 and TRBJ2-1; D is unclear. V shed 0 bases and J shed 8 bases, with 5 bases lying between them. The germline V gene encodes CDR1 SEHNR and CDR2 FQNEAQ (reference sequence). The CDR3 contains 12 residues. CDR3 in amino acids: CASSLASDEQFF. The CDR3 DNA sequence: TGTGCCAGCAGCTTAGCTTCTGATGAGCAGTTCTTC. Using reference TRBV7-9 and TRBJ2-1 for the parts outside the CDR3, the full variable domain is DTGVSQNPRHKITKRGQNVTFRCDPISEHNRLYWYRQTLGQGPEFLTYFQNEAQLEKSRLLSDRFSAERPKGSFSTLEIQRTEQGDSAMYLCASSLASDEQFFGPGTRLTVL.

The chain couples TRBV24-1 to TRBJ2-2; 9 nucleotides agree with TRBD1. V lost 10 bases and J lost 4; bases outside the gene matches: 6. In germline, CDR1 is KGHDR, CDR2 SFDVKD. This CDR3 has 14 amino acids. The CDR3 nucleotides are TGTGCCACGAGTACAGGGGGCGCCACCGGGGAGCTGTTTTTT. Translation gives CATSTGGATGELFF.

This clone appeared once. The V and J genes are TRBV3-1 (or the pseudogene TRBV3-2) and TRBJ2-3; 15 bases agree with TRBD2. CDR3 length: 17 residues. In germline, CDR1 is LGHDT, CDR2 YNNKEL (reference sequence). V dropped 0 bases and J dropped 5; count of bases not matched to a gene: 3. The CDR3 sequence: CASSQEGTSGGKDTQYF. The CDR3 nucleotides are TGTGCCAGCAGCCAAGAGGGGACTAGCGGGGGGAAAGATACGCAGTATTTT.

The J gene is TRBJ1-2, the V gene TRBV20-1; 8 bases are a match to TRBD1. With V trimmed by 3 bases and J by 1 base, 4 bases remained unmatched. The CDR3 is 14 residues long. The germline CDR1 and CDR2 sequences are DFQATT and SNEGSKA (reference sequence). CDR3 coding DNA: TGCAGTGCTAGTCCGACAGGGGATAACTATGGCTACACCTTC. It specifies CSASPTGDNYGYTF.

This clone was observed a single time. This chain joins TRBV7-3 and TRBJ2-3, with a possible D match to TRBD2 (6 bases). Trimming removed 3 bases at V and 0 bases at J, with 10 bases between. The CDR3 contains 15 residues. Germline V gene sequence: CDR1 SGHTA, CDR2 FQGTGA. The CDR3: CASSFGGDSTDTQYF. Written as DNA, the CDR3 is TGTGCCAGCAGCTTTGGAGGGGATAGCACAGATACGCAGTATTTT.

The J gene is TRBJ1-1, the V gene TRBV7-9; D not resolved. The germline V and J ends were trimmed by 5 bases and 8 bases, with 9 bases remaining between them. The CDR3 runs to 11 residues. Germline V CDR1 and CDR2: SEHNR, FQNEAQ (reference sequence). DNA for the CDR3: TGTGCCAGCAGCCTCCAGACAGAAGCTTTCTTT. It translates to CASSLQTEAFF.

This clone was counted a few times. The chain links TRBV4-2 to TRBJ2-2, with a weak D call TRBD2 (5 bases). V was clipped by 4 bases and J by 5 bases, with 17 bases between them. The germline V gene encodes CDR1 LGHNA and CDR2 YNFKEQ. This CDR3 region has 16 residues. CDR3 in amino acids: CASSPLSGKGTGELFF. CDR3 nucleotides: TGTGCCAGCAGCCCCTTAAGCGGAAAAGGGACCGGGGAGCTGTTTTTT.

The gene calls are TRBV3-1 (or the pseudogene TRBV3-2) and TRBJ1-3; D perhaps matches TRBD1 (5 bases). CDR3 length: 13 residues. Trimming stripped 6 bases from V and 6 bases from J, with 12 bases between. Germline V CDR1 and CDR2: LGHDT, YNNKEL (reference sequence). This chain's CDR3 is CASRGLPSNTIYF. CDR3 coding DNA: TGTGCCAGCAGGGGACTTCCGTCAAACACCATATATTTT.

The chain carries TRBV3-1 (or the pseudogene TRBV3-2) and TRBJ1-1; D gene unclear. Trimming removed 4 bases from V and 6 bases from J, with 12 bases in between. Germline lookup yields CDR1 LGHDT and CDR2 YNNKEL (reference sequence). The CDR3 is 13 residues long. CDR3 sequence reads: CASSLAASAEAFF. The CDR3 DNA reads as TGTGCCAGCAGCCTCGCGGCTTCAGCTGAAGCTTTCTTT.

The chain links TRBV30 to TRBJ2-5; 7 nucleotides match TRBD1. Germline CDR1 GTSNPN, CDR2 SVGIG (reference sequence). The V segment lost 3 bases and the J segment 0 bases; nucleotides outside the gene matches: 4. The CDR3 length is 14 residues. CDR3 amino acids: CAWSWDRNQETQYF. The CDR3 DNA is TGTGCCTGGAGCTGGGACAGAAACCAAGAGACCCAGTACTTC.

This chain joins TRBV11-3 and TRBJ1-6, with a weak D call TRBD1 (6 bases). Trimming pared 5 bases from V and 9 bases from J, leaving 11 bases between. Per germline, CDR1 SGHNT and CDR2 YENEEA. The CDR3 sequence is 13 residues long. CDR3 in DNA: TGTGCCAGCAGCCTACAACAGGGTTCACCCCTCCACTTT. This gives the protein CASSLQQGSPLHF.